A single sample gave rise to the 32 T cell receptor beta chains below, sequenced in a study of blood T cell repertoires in COVID-19. Sequenced by immunoSEQ multiplex PCR; TCRdb stores in-frame clones only, minus some. The table lists fewer than 200,000 clones, 60% to 85% of them singletons. The sequenced material came from peripheral blood. The receptors derive from a man in his 70s with acute or convalescent COVID-19.

The rearrangement uses TRBV18 and TRBJ2-2; D perhaps matches TRBD2 (5 bases). The CDR3 consists of 16 residues. V lost 3 bases, J lost 2 bases, and 13 bases lay in between. Germline CDR1 reads KGHSH; CDR2 reads LQKENI. The DNA of the CDR3 is TGTGCCAGCTCACCGAGACTATCCTCTAACACCGGGGAGCTGTTTTTT. Its protein product is CASSPRLSSNTGELFF.

The rearrangement links TRBV28 to TRBJ2-7; D might be TRBD2 (6 bases). V lost 4 bases, J lost 0 bases, and 7 bases lay in between. CDR1 is MDHEN, CDR2 SYDVKM, per germline. The CDR3 covers 13 residues. Written as DNA, the CDR3 is TGTGCCAGCAGTTCCGGGAGCTCCTACGAGCAGTACTTC. This gives the protein CASSSGSSYEQYF.

Comments on this clone: Other DNA sequences in the same sample also yield this CDR3. The rearrangement uses TRBV12-3 or TRBV12-4 and TRBJ2-5, with D unresolved. The CDR3 length is 11 residues. With 3 bases removed from V and 5 bases from J, the gap between germline ends came to 4 bases. Here the CDR3 reads CASSFLETQYF. The CDR3 DNA sequence: TGTGCCAGCAGTTTTCTGGAGACCCAGTACTTC.

The chain uses TRBV5-1 and TRBJ1-4, with D possibly matching TRBD1 (5 bases). The V end was cut by 1 base, the J end by 11 bases, with 21 bases between. CDR3 size: 16 residues. Germline V gene data show CDR1 as SGHRS and CDR2 as YFSETQ. In DNA form, the CDR3 reads TGCGCCAGCAGCTTGAGTGGTGGGGCAGGGTATCGGAAACTGTTTTTT. This codes for CASSLSGGAGYRKLFF. Variable domain in full (rest from reference TRBV5-1 and TRBJ1-4): KAGVTQTPRYLIKTRGQQVTLSCSPISGHRSVSWYQQTPGQGLQFLFEYFSETQRNKGNFPGRFSGRQFSNSRSEMNVSTLELGDSALYLCASSLSGGAGYRKLFFGSGTQLSVL.

V and J are TRBV9 and TRBJ2-6; D is undetermined. Germline V gives CDR1 SGDLS, CDR2 YYNGEE. V was cut by 3 bases and J by 0 bases, with 4 bases left in between. There are 14 residues in the CDR3. The CDR3 DNA reads TGTGCCAGCAGCGCTTACTCTGGGGCCAACGTCCTGACTTTC. Its translation is CASSAYSGANVLTF.

This clone has only one observation. This chain links TRBV6-6 with TRBJ1-5, with D unresolved. The CDR3 is 14 residues long. CDR1 is MNHNY, CDR2 SVGAGI, per germline (reference sequence). V gave up 2 bases and J gave up 7 bases, with 12 bases separating them. The CDR3: CASSYIGEGQPQHF. The CDR3 DNA sequence: TGTGCCAGCAGTTACATCGGGGAAGGGCAGCCCCAGCATTTT.

The chain joins TRBV28 to TRBJ1-5; D unclear. V lost 2 bases to trimming and J lost 6 bases, with 5 bases between them. In germline, CDR1 is MDHEN, CDR2 SYDVKM. This CDR3 comprises 12 residues. CDR3 sequence: CASSLISQPQHF. Here the CDR3 DNA reads TGTGCCAGCAGTTTAATTAGTCAGCCCCAGCATTTT.

V usage is TRBV27 and J usage is TRBJ2-1, with TRBD2 as a possible D gene (6 bases). Germline lookup yields CDR1 MNHEY and CDR2 SMNVEV (reference sequence). V gave up 6 bases and J gave up 6 bases, with 12 bases separating them. CDR3 length: 13 amino acids. This CDR3 reads CASRPLGGNEQFF. The CDR3 DNA reads TGTGCCAGCAGGCCCCTCGGGGGCAATGAGCAGTTCTTC.

The chain is built from TRBV7-2 and TRBJ2-5, with D possibly matching TRBD2 (6 bases). Germline assignment: CDR1 SGHTA and CDR2 FQGNSA. The CDR3 has 17 amino acids. Trimming pared 8 bases from V and 5 bases from J, leaving 27 bases between. The CDR3 region has the DNA TGTGCCAGCGCCCACAATGAGGGAAGGCGGGGATTGGAGACCCAGTACTTC. Protein product: CASAHNEGRRGLETQYF.

This chain uses TRBV29-1 with TRBJ1-2; D call uncertain. Deletions cut 3 bases from V and 0 bases from J, with 8 bases between. CDR1 and CDR2 from the germline V gene are SQVTM and ANQGSEA. The CDR3 has 13 amino acids. In nucleotides, the CDR3 is TGCAGCGTTGACCGGGGAGCTAACTATGGCTACACCTTC. Its protein is CSVDRGANYGYTF.

The CDR3 region is CASSFRGAGNQPQHF. In nucleotides, the CDR3 is TGTGCCAGCAGCTTCCGGGGGGCAGGCAATCAGCCCCAGCATTTT. This chain joins TRBV5-8 and TRBJ1-5, with D maybe TRBD1 (6 bases). Trimming removed 2 bases at V and 2 bases at J, with 11 bases between. The length of the CDR3 is 15 residues. Germline CDR1 is SGHTS and CDR2 is YDEGEE.

V usage is TRBV27 and J usage is TRBJ2-1; no clear D gene. Germline V gene sequence: CDR1 MNHEY, CDR2 SMNVEV (reference sequence). The CDR3 totals 14 residues. V was pared by 11 bases and J by 6 bases, with 20 bases between. DNA of the CDR3: TGTGCCTCAAGTTCCCTAGGTTTCTCCAATGAGCAGTTCTTC. Encoded protein: CASSSLGFSNEQFF.

This rearrangement joins TRBV5-1 to TRBJ2-7; 7 nucleotides align to TRBD1. Looked up from germline, CDR1 is SGHRS and CDR2 is YFSETQ. This CDR3 comprises 13 residues. Unmatched junction bases numbered 3, after V lost 5 bases and J lost 1 base. The CDR3 DNA reads TGCGCCAGCAGAACGGGACAGTCCTACGAGCAGTACTTC. The encoded protein is CASRTGQSYEQYF.

The chain links TRBV6-5 to TRBJ2-3, with 9 bases fitting TRBD2. V lost 2 bases and J lost 4; bases outside the gene matches: 7. The CDR3 is 16 amino acids. CDR1 and CDR2 from the germline V gene are MNHEY and SVGAGI. The CDR3 nucleotides read TGTGCCAGCAGTTACAGAGGAGCGGGAGGCCCAGATACGCAGTATTTT. It translates to CASSYRGAGGPDTQYF.

There are a few counts of this clone. The genes are TRBV4-3 and TRBJ2-2; a weak D match, TRBD2 (5 bases). Deletions cut 4 bases from V and 6 bases from J, with 12 bases between. The CDR3 covers 14 residues. Germline lookup yields CDR1 LGHNA and CDR2 YSLEER. The CDR3, as DNA: TGCGCCAGCAGCCCGGGTGAGGGTTCCGGGGAGCTGTTTTTT. This codes for CASSPGEGSGELFF.

CDR3 sequence reads: CASSQEEEYEQYF. CDR3 nucleotide sequence: TGTGCCAGCAGCCAAGAGGAGGAATACGAGCAGTACTTC. The V call is TRBV4-2, the J call TRBJ2-7; possibly TRBD2 for D (5 bases). There are 13 residues in the CDR3. Looked up from germline, CDR1 is LGHNA and CDR2 is YNFKEQ. The V end was cut by 0 bases, the J end by 4 bases, with 7 bases between.

The rearrangement joins TRBV5-1 to TRBJ2-1; 13 bases are a match to TRBD2. Germline V gene sequence: CDR1 SGHRS, CDR2 YFSETQ. The CDR3 spans 18 residues. After removal of 4 bases from V and 7 bases from J, the junction contained 14 bases not matched to a gene. CDR3 region: CASSPLAGGPGGRNEQFF. DNA for the CDR3: TGCGCCAGCAGCCCACTAGCGGGAGGGCCGGGAGGTCGGAATGAGCAGTTCTTC.

Here the CDR3 DNA reads TGTGCCAGCAGCCACCGTGGTAGCGGGACCTACGAGCAGTACTTC. This translates into CASSHRGSGTYEQYF. The chain employs TRBV7-2 and TRBJ2-7, with TRBD2 identical over 8 bases. CDR3 length equals 15 residues. Germline V lookup: CDR1 SGHTA, CDR2 FQGNSA. The V gene end was trimmed by 5 bases and the J gene end by 2 bases; junction bases not matched to a gene: 8.

The V and J genes are TRBV21-1 and TRBJ1-5; TRBD1, the table's D call, was not compared with the DNA. TRBV21-1 is a pseudogene locus. CDR3 size: 19 residues. The CDR3 spells CASSKTPPDRGHFNQPQHF. Here the CDR3 DNA reads TGTGCCAGCAGCAAAACCCCACCGGACAGGGGGCATTTTAATCAGCCCCAGCATTTT.

This clone was counted a few times. The CDR3 region is CASSSLLAGGPGEQYF. The CDR3 coding sequence is TGTGCCAGCAGTTCCTTACTAGCGGGAGGGCCGGGCGAGCAGTACTTC. The chain recombines TRBV6-5 with TRBJ2-7; the match to TRBD2 covers 13 bases. The CDR3 extends over 16 amino acids. The junction had 9 bases not matched to a gene; V was cut back by 4 bases and J by 6 bases. The germline CDR1 and CDR2 sequences are MNHEY and SVGAGI.

As concerns this clone: At the DNA level, this CDR3 is encoded by other sequences in the same sample as well. The J gene is TRBJ2-7, the V gene TRBV5-1, with D possibly TRBD1 on 5 matching bases. The CDR3 spans 12 residues. Germline CDR1 is SGHRS and CDR2 is YFSETQ. V lost 2 bases and J lost 3, with 6 bases in between. CDR3 protein: CASSFDSYEQYF. Written as DNA, the CDR3 is TGCGCCAGCAGCTTCGACAGCTACGAGCAGTACTTC.

The chain combines TRBV2 with TRBJ2-2; 8 bases align to TRBD2. J lost 9 bases, V lost 7 bases, and 10 bases had no gene match. The CDR3 covers 14 residues. Germline loops: CDR1 SNHLY, CDR2 FYNNEI. CDR3 region: CASIETGGTRELFF. The CDR3 nucleotides are TGTGCCAGCATTGAGACGGGGGGGACCCGGGAGCTGTTTTTT.

The chain is built from TRBV27 and TRBJ1-2, with TRBD1 identical over 10 bases. This CDR3 has 13 residues. The junction had 9 bases not matched to a gene; V was cut back by 6 bases and J by 11 bases. Germline values: CDR1 MNHEY, CDR2 SMNVEV (reference sequence). Written as DNA, the CDR3 is TGTGCCAGCAGGACAGGGGGCGCGCAGAGGTACACCTTC. This translates into CASRTGGAQRYTF.

CDR3 DNA sequence: TGTGCCAGCAGCCAAGAGGGTTGGGGCGGGGGCAATCAGCCCCAGCATTTT. Translated: CASSQEGWGGGNQPQHF. This chain uses TRBV4-2 with TRBJ1-5; D is possibly TRBD1 (5 bases). CDR1 and CDR2 (germline): LGHNA, YNFKEQ. This CDR3 region has 17 residues. Trimming pared 0 bases from V and 2 bases from J, leaving 14 bases between.

This clone was recorded only once. This chain uses TRBV6-5 with TRBJ1-1; tentatively, D is TRBD1 (6 bases). The ends were cut back, 2 bases at V and 11 bases at J, with 9 bases in the middle. The CDR3 contains 11 residues. The germline gives CDR1 MNHEY, CDR2 SVGAGI. DNA of the CDR3: TGTGCCAGCAGTTACAGGGGGGGGGCTTTCTTT. Its protein is CASSYRGGAFF.

The CDR3 coding sequence is TGTGCCTCTCAGCCACAGGGTAATAACTATGGCTACACCTTC. Translating it yields CASQPQGNNYGYTF. This sequence joins TRBV10-3 and TRBJ1-2; D perhaps matches TRBD1 (6 bases). The V end lost 11 bases, the J end lost 1 base, and 17 bases lay between the germline ends. Germline assignment: CDR1 ENHRY and CDR2 SYGVKD. The CDR3 contains 14 residues.

V gene TRBV7-9 combines with J gene TRBJ1-6; 9 nucleotides line up with TRBD1. Per germline, CDR1 SEHNR and CDR2 FQNEAQ (reference sequence). The CDR3 runs 16 residues. V shed 1 base and J 7 bases; nucleotides not matched to a gene: 5. CDR3: CASSLDLGTGNSPLHF. In DNA, the CDR3 is TGTGCCAGCAGCTTAGATCTCGGGACAGGGAATTCACCCCTCCACTTT.

The rearrangement joins TRBV6-6 to TRBJ1-3; no firm D call. The V end lost 4 bases, the J end lost 0 bases, and 7 bases lay between the germline ends. Germline V gene sequence: CDR1 MNHNY, CDR2 SVGAGI (reference sequence). The CDR3 has 14 residues. The CDR3 nucleotides read TGTGCCAGCAGTTGGCAGGTCTCTGGAAACACCATATATTTT. Amino acids: CASSWQVSGNTIYF.

This clone showed up just a few times. The CDR3 sequence: CASGQTVQGEAFF. The CDR3 nucleotides are TGTGCCAGTGGGCAAACCGTACAGGGTGAAGCTTTCTTT. The rearrangement uses TRBV19 and TRBJ1-1; weak D call: TRBD1 (6 bases). This CDR3 spans 13 amino acids. Germline V gives CDR1 LNHDA, CDR2 SQIVND (reference sequence). V lost 8 bases and J lost 7, with 17 bases in between.

The V gene is TRBV29-1, the J gene TRBJ2-5; D gene unclear. Germline lookup yields CDR1 SQVTM and CDR2 ANQGSEA. CDR3 size: 13 residues. Trimming cost V 4 bases and J 1 base, with 10 bases left between them. The CDR3 is CSVAGSGQETQYF. The CDR3 coding sequence is TGCAGCGTTGCCGGGTCGGGCCAAGAGACCCAGTACTTC.

The V and J genes are TRBV15 and TRBJ2-7; 9 bases line up with TRBD1. CDR1 and CDR2 from the germline V gene are LNHNV and YYDKDF (reference sequence). The length of the CDR3 is 15 residues. Germline trimming cut 2 bases from V and 6 bases from J; bases unmatched to any gene: 8. This chain's CDR3 is CATSRRDRERGEQYF. Written as DNA, the CDR3 is TGTGCCACCAGCAGAAGGGACAGGGAGAGGGGCGAGCAGTACTTC.

This chain uses TRBV29-1 with TRBJ2-1; D unclear. The germline V gene has CDR1 SQVTM and CDR2 ANQGSEA. There are 11 residues in the CDR3. V gave up 6 bases and J gave up 2 bases, with 5 bases separating them. In DNA, the CDR3 is TGCAGCGTACAGCCCTACAATGAGCAGTTCTTC. Protein sequence: CSVQPYNEQFF.